The rows below give T cell receptor beta chains drawn from one sample of a study of Graves' ophthalmopathy and Graves' hyperthyroidism. One entry per CDR3 protein results from TCRdb running MiXCR on the multiplex PCR reads. The sample lists 300,000 to 400,000 distinct CDR3 sequences, 15% to 20% occurring once. Sequencing was done on a sample of peripheral blood. These receptors were collected from an adult man with Graves' ophthalmopathy. CDR3s include the opening cysteine and the closing phenylalanine or tryptophan. A D gene is named only where the DNA matches it firmly. Expanded clones are given a class, and other clones once, few, many or no size at all.

clone_size d_call j_call v_call cdr3_nt cdr3_aa
many TRBD1 TRBJ2-7 TRBV2 TGTGCCAGACAGAGAGTCGGGACAGGGACTTACGAGCAGTACTTC CARQRVGTGTYEQYF
many TRBD1 TRBJ1-2 TRBV12-3/TRBV12-4 TGTGCCAGCAGTCGCGGGATACAGGGGCTCATCGGCTACACCTTC CASSRGIQGLIGYTF
many TRBD2 TRBJ2-7 TRBV6-7 TGTGCCAGCAGTTCCCCGCGAGTTCTTGGGACTAGCGGGGGGGAATTCCTCTACGAGCAGTACTTC CASSSPRVLGTSGGEFLYEQYF
many - TRBJ1-6 TRBV10-3 TGTGCCATAGGCTATAATTCACCCCTCCACTTT CAIGYNSPLHF
many TRBD1 TRBJ1-1 TRBV20-1 TGCAGTGCCCTGATACAGGGGAGCACTGAAGCTTTCTTT CSALIQGSTEAFF
many TRBD1 TRBJ2-2 TRBV12-3/TRBV12-4 TGTGCCAGCAGTTTCGGGCAGGGGGCGGCCGGGGAGCTGTTTTTT CASSFGQGAAGELFF
many - TRBJ1-2 TRBV19 TGTGCCAGTAGTGAGGACAGCAAATATGGCTACACCTTC CASSEDSKYGYTF
many - TRBJ2-5 TRBV15 TGTGCCACCAGCAGAGATACGGGCGGGGAGACCCAGTACTTC CATSRDTGGETQYF
once - TRBJ2-5 TRBV28 TGTGCCAGCAGTTCTAACGGGGGCTTGAAGACCCAGTACTTC CASSSNGGLKTQYF
- - TRBJ1-2 TRBV20-1 TGCAGTGCTATAACCGGGTCATATGGCTACATCTTC CSAITGSYGYIF
- - TRBJ1-2 TRBV6-1 TGTGCCAGCAGTCGGGACTCAAAGGCCTATGGCTACACCTTC CASSRDSKAYGYTF
many - TRBJ2-7 TRBV24-1 TGTGCCACCAGTGAGAACGACGGGACCTACGAGCAGTACTTC CATSENDGTYEQYF
many TRBD1 TRBJ2-7 TRBV6-2/TRBV6-3 TGTGCCAGCCGACAGGGCCGAGAGCAGTACTTC CASRQGREQYF
many - TRBJ1-5 TRBV19 TGTGCCAGTAGTATAACCCCCCAGGGGAATCAGCCCCAGCATTTT CASSITPQGNQPQHF
many - TRBJ2-2 TRBV5-5 TGTGCCAGCAACTCGAACACCGGGGAGCTGTTTTTT CASNSNTGELFF
- - TRBJ2-5 TRBV29-1 TGCAGCGTTGAAGGGGCCCAAGAGACCCAGTACTTC CSVEGAQETQYF
many - TRBJ2-7 TRBV6-2/TRBV6-3 TGTGCCAGCAGACGGCTGGGGGGCGGAACGACCTACGAGCAGTACTTC CASRRLGGGTTYEQYF
many - TRBJ1-2 TRBV5-1 TGCGCCAGCAGCTCATACGGGACCCCTGGAAACTATGGCTACACCTTC CASSSYGTPGNYGYTF
- TRBD1 TRBJ1-6 TRBV15 TGTGCCACCAGCTATACAGGGGGCGATTCACCCCTCCACTTT CATSYTGGDSPLHF
many - TRBJ1-3 TRBV12-5 TGTGCTAGTGGTTTGGGAAACACCATATATTTT CASGLGNTIYF
many - TRBJ2-7 TRBV7-8 TGTGCCAGCAGCTTAGTTTTCCGGAGGAGCTCCTACGAGCAGTACTTC CASSLVFRRSSYEQYF
many TRBD1 TRBJ2-7 TRBV2 TGTGCCAGCAGTAAGACAGGGGGCCCCGAGCAGTACTTC CASSKTGGPEQYF
few TRBD2 TRBJ2-5 TRBV7-3 TGTGCCAGCAGCTTACTAGTTGGCGGGGGGGTAGAGACCCAGTACTTC CASSLLVGGGVETQYF
many - TRBJ2-7 TRBV6-2/TRBV6-3 TGTGCCAGCGCTCAAGTGGCCTACGAGCAGTACTTC CASAQVAYEQYF
many - TRBJ2-7 TRBV11-2 TGTGCCAGCAGCCTCCAATCCTACGAGCAGTACTTC CASSLQSYEQYF
many - TRBJ2-2 TRBV20-1 TGCAGCCCCCGGCAGTACACCGGGGAGCTGTTTTTT CSPRQYTGELFF
- - TRBJ1-1 TRBV7-9 TGTGCCAGCAGCTCCCAACCACGGGGCGGCTCGGCTTTCTTT CASSSQPRGGSAFF
many - TRBJ1-2 TRBV6-5 TGTGCCAGCAGTTACGAGGACGGGTTCTATGGCTACACCTTC CASSYEDGFYGYTF
few TRBD1 TRBJ1-5 TRBV11-1 TGTGCCAGCAGCGCGGACAGGGCCTCCAATCAGCCCCAGCATTTT CASSADRASNQPQHF
many - TRBJ1-5 TRBV4-2 TGTGCCAGCAGCCAGGACTTACAGGGATATAGCAATCAGCCCCAGCATTTT CASSQDLQGYSNQPQHF
many - TRBJ2-7 TRBV6-5 TGTGCCAGCCGAAGGAACTACGAGCAGTACTTC CASRRNYEQYF
many - TRBJ2-1 TRBV7-8 TGTGCCAGCAGCTTAGATCTAAGCTCCTACAATGAGCAGTTCTTC CASSLDLSSYNEQFF
- - TRBJ2-7 TRBV28 TGTGCCAGCAGGGCGACTTCTTCCTACGAGCAGTATTTC CASRATSSYEQYF
many - TRBJ2-2 TRBV5-1 TGCGCCAGCGCTCCAACCGGGACTTTTACCGGGGAGCTGTTTTTT CASAPTGTFTGELFF
many TRBD1 TRBJ1-6 TRBV6-2/TRBV6-3 TGTGCCAGCAGTCTCTACAGGGGGAATAATTCACCCCTCCACTTT CASSLYRGNNSPLHF
many - TRBJ1-2 TRBV11-2 TGTGCCAGCAGCTTAGATAGGGGAATTATCGCGAGGTATGGCTACACCTTC CASSLDRGIIARYGYTF
many - TRBJ2-5 TRBV20-1 TGCAGTGCTAGAGATTTGGGGGTAGAGACCCAGTACTTC CSARDLGVETQYF
many TRBD2 TRBJ2-7 TRBV7-8 TGTGCCAGCAGCACAGGACTAGCGGGAGCCCCCGAGCAGTACTTC CASSTGLAGAPEQYF
many - TRBJ2-7 TRBV20-1 TGCAGTGCTAGAGGTAGCGGAGGGTATGCTATCCACGAGCAGTACTTC CSARGSGGYAIHEQYF
- - TRBJ1-2 TRBV6-1 TGTGCCAGCAGTATCGCAGCTTACTATGGCTACACCTTC CASSIAAYYGYTF
many - TRBJ1-1 TRBV2 TGTGCCAGCAGTCCTAGCTCGGGCGGAGACACTGAAGCTTTCTTT CASSPSSGGDTEAFF
many - TRBJ1-6 TRBV7-2 TGTGCCAGCAGCTTAGGCGGCAGGGGTAATTCACCCCTCCACTTT CASSLGGRGNSPLHF
- - TRBJ2-7 TRBV24-1 TGTGCCACCAGTGCCCCGGGGGATTCGGTGGGTCAGCAGTACTTC CATSAPGDSVGQQYF
- - TRBJ1-1 TRBV5-5 TGTGCCAGCAGTTGGACGGACGGGGTTGAAGCTTTCTTT CASSWTDGVEAFF
- TRBD2 TRBJ2-2 TRBV9 TGTGCCAGCAGCGCCGACAGGGGACTAGCGGGAATCGATCACGGGGAGCTGTTTTTT CASSADRGLAGIDHGELFF
many - TRBJ2-7 TRBV30 TGTGCCTGGAGTGTAGGAGAACACAGCGAGCAGTACTTC CAWSVGEHSEQYF
many TRBD1 TRBJ1-2 TRBV19 TGTGCCAGTAGCCTAGGACAGGGGGCGGCTGGCTACACCTTC CASSLGQGAAGYTF
many - TRBJ2-5 TRBV6-5 TGTGCCAGCAGTTACTCGTTCCGGGCTGTAGCGGCTCGGGAGACCCAGTACTTC CASSYSFRAVAARETQYF
many TRBD1 TRBJ1-1 TRBV4-1 TGCGCCAGCAGCCAACAAGGACAGGGGGGTACTGAAGCTTTCTTT CASSQQGQGGTEAFF
- TRBD1 TRBJ1-1 TRBV11-2 TGTGCCAGCAGCTTAGGAGACAGGGCGAACACTGAAGCTTTCTTT CASSLGDRANTEAFF
many TRBD2 TRBJ2-7 TRBV7-2 TGTGCCAGCAGCACGACTAGCGGGGGCCACGAGCAGTACTTC CASSTTSGGHEQYF
- - TRBJ1-5 TRBV6-1 TGTGCCAGCAGTGCCCATCGGCGTCAGCCCCAGCCTTTT CASSAHRRQPQPF
many TRBD1 TRBJ2-7 TRBV7-8 TGTGCCAGCAGCGTCGGGACAGTAAGCTCCTACGAGCAGTACTTC CASSVGTVSSYEQYF